This T cell receptor beta chain was documented in a study of post-analysis software for immune sequencing data. The library was made from cDNA and included unique molecular identifiers. MiXCR, run by TCRdb on the PCR reads, gives a single entry per CDR3 protein. The data contain fewer than 550,000 distinct CDR3 sequences, less than 40% of them seen just once; the ten biggest clones take up 4.5% to 7.5%. A few counts support this clonotype. The sample comprised blood. This TCR came from a girl aged 2 to 17 with multiple sclerosis.

The CDR3 DNA is TGTGCCAGTAGTATAGGAACAGGGTGGACCCAAGAGACCCAGTACTTC. Translation: CASSIGTGWTQETQYF. This chain links TRBV19 with TRBJ2-5, with D perhaps TRBD1 (6 bases). This CDR3 comprises 16 residues. With 1 base removed from V and 1 base from J, the gap between germline ends came to 13 bases. Germline values: CDR1 LNHDA, CDR2 SQIVND (reference sequence).